This is a list of T cell receptor beta chains from one sample in a study of blood T cell repertoires in COVID-19. The data were produced by immunoSEQ multiplex PCR, yet TCRdb's version contains in-frame clones alone and is incomplete. The table records 150,000 or so clones, 91% of them present only once. Sequences were obtained from peripheral blood. These receptors came from a man aged 50-60 years with acute or convalescent COVID-19. CDR3s include the opening cysteine and the closing phenylalanine or tryptophan. The D gene is left open where the match is weak. Clone size appears in some rows only: once, few, many, or a class for an expanded clone.

CASSRASGRGQTQYF	TGTGCCAGCTCACGGGCTAGCGGGAGAGGGCAGACCCAGTACTTC	NA	15	TRBV18	TRBD2	TRBJ2-5
CASSLIGGTEAFF	TGTGCCAGCAGCTTAATCGGGGGTACTGAAGCTTTCTTT	NA	13	TRBV5-4	NA	TRBJ1-1
CATSRGQSYGYTF	TGTGCCACCAGCAGAGGACAGAGCTATGGCTACACCTTC	NA	13	TRBV15	NA	TRBJ1-2
CASSPAANGGETQYF	TGTGCCAGCTCACCAGCGGCAAACGGCGGAGAGACCCAGTACTTC	NA	15	TRBV18	NA	TRBJ2-5
CASSARTGLNTEAFF	TGTGCCAGCAGCGCTCGGACAGGCCTGAACACTGAAGCTTTCTTT	NA	15	TRBV9	TRBD1	TRBJ1-1
CSVDDIYNEQFF	TGCAGCGTTGACGACATCTACAATGAGCAGTTCTTC	NA	12	TRBV29-1	NA	TRBJ2-1
CASSYHRDRGGYNSPLHF	TGTGCCAGCAGTTACCACAGGGACAGGGGCGGCTATAATTCACCCCTCCACTTT	NA	18	TRBV6-2/TRBV6-3	TRBD1	TRBJ1-6
CSVRRPFGYNEQFF	TGCAGCGTCCGGCGGCCTTTCGGCTACAATGAGCAGTTCTTC	once	14	TRBV29-1	NA	TRBJ2-1
CASSSTSGGRNEQFF	TGTGCCAGCAGCTCAACCTCCGGGGGGCGAAATGAGCAGTTCTTC	NA	15	TRBV11-3	NA	TRBJ2-1
CASSLMSGRATDTQYF	TGTGCCAGCAGCTTAATGAGCGGGAGGGCCACAGATACGCAGTATTTT	NA	16	TRBV7-3	TRBD2	TRBJ2-3
CASSLTPGRDYSSDTQYF	TGTGCCAGCAGTTTAACCCCAGGGCGGGACTATTCCTCAGATACGCAGTATTTT	once	18	TRBV6-2/TRBV6-3	TRBD2	TRBJ2-3
CASSLSAAGGNEQFF	TGTGCCAGCAGTTTAAGTGCAGCGGGTGGCAATGAGCAGTTCTTC	NA	15	TRBV28	NA	TRBJ2-1
CAISEPPGEKLFF	TGTGCCATCAGTGAGCCCCCGGGTGAAAAACTGTTTTTT	few	13	TRBV10-3	NA	TRBJ1-4
CAWSQAAGGGTDTQYF	TGTGCCTGGAGCCAGGCAGCGGGGGGAGGGACAGATACGCAGTATTTT	NA	16	TRBV30	TRBD2	TRBJ2-3
CASSLWAGMRTEAFF	TGTGCCAGCAGTTTATGGGCAGGGATGAGGACTGAAGCTTTCTTT	NA	15	TRBV27	NA	TRBJ1-1
CASAIMAGPNEKLFF	TGTGCCAGCGCCATAATGGCAGGCCCTAATGAAAAACTGTTTTTT	NA	15	TRBV11-2	NA	TRBJ1-4
CASSPGLAGGQETQYF	TGTGCCAGCAGCCCTGGACTAGCGGGCGGCCAAGAGACCCAGTACTTC	NA	16	TRBV7-9	TRBD2	TRBJ2-5
CASSMQGVVNTEAFF	TGTGCCAGTAGTATGCAGGGCGTGGTGAACACTGAAGCTTTCTTT	NA	15	TRBV19	NA	TRBJ1-1
CASSLVGTQSSYEQYF	TGTGCCAGCAGCTTGGTTGGGACACAGTCCTCCTACGAGCAGTACTTC	NA	16	TRBV5-5	NA	TRBJ2-7
CASSQEPRLNQPQHF	TGTGCCAGCAGCCAAGAACCCAGGCTCAATCAGCCCCAGCATTTT	NA	15	TRBV4-2	NA	TRBJ1-5
CASSAAGPQQADTQYF	TGTGCCAGCAGCGCAGCAGGTCCTCAGCAGGCAGATACGCAGTATTTT	few	16	TRBV9	NA	TRBJ2-3
CASSQVSGGYNEQFF	TGCGCCAGCAGCCAAGTTAGCGGGGGATACAATGAGCAGTTCTTC	NA	15	TRBV4-1	TRBD2	TRBJ2-1
CASLTGWGTGELFF	TGTGCCAGCTTGACAGGGTGGGGCACCGGGGAGCTGTTTTTT	NA	14	TRBV2	TRBD1	TRBJ2-2
CASSAGQGGREKLFF	TGTGCCAGCAGCGCCGGACAGGGTGGAAGGGAAAAACTGTTTTTT	NA	15	TRBV7-6	TRBD1	TRBJ1-4
CASSHPQGQAFF	TGTGCCAGCTCACACCCACAGGGGCAAGCTTTCTTT	NA	12	TRBV18	TRBD1	TRBJ1-1
CASSQDASQGIHGYTF	TGCGCCAGCAGCCAAGACGCCTCACAGGGGATACATGGCTACACCTTC	few	16	TRBV4-1	TRBD1	TRBJ1-2
CASSLEVTGNTGELFF	TGTGCCAGCAGCTTAGAGGTGACGGGGAACACCGGGGAGCTGTTTTTT	NA	16	TRBV11-3	NA	TRBJ2-2
CASRTSLYEQYF	TGTGCCAGCAGGACATCCCTCTACGAGCAGTACTTC	NA	12	TRBV6-5	NA	TRBJ2-7
CASSFPGLGEEETQYF	TGCGCCAGCAGCTTCCCGGGACTAGGGGAGGAGGAGACCCAGTACTTC	NA	16	TRBV5-1	TRBD2	TRBJ2-5
CSASPGTPGVNEKLFF	TGCAGTGCTAGTCCCGGGACGCCGGGGGTTAATGAAAAACTGTTTTTT	NA	16	TRBV20-1	NA	TRBJ1-4
CASRRRDSINYGYTF	TGTGCCAGCAGGCGCCGGGACAGTATTAACTATGGCTACACCTTC	NA	15	TRBV7-9	TRBD1	TRBJ1-2
CASSTPTGNTIYF	TGTGCCAGTAGTACCCCCACAGGAAACACCATATATTTT	NA	13	TRBV19	NA	TRBJ1-3
CASGTSGGGTQYF	TGTGCCAGCGGCACTAGCGGGGGAGGGACCCAGTACTTC	NA	13	TRBV7-9	TRBD2	TRBJ2-5
CASSHGGGGTDTQYF	TGCGCCAGCAGCCACGGCGGGGGAGGTACAGATACGCAGTATTTT	NA	15	TRBV4-1	TRBD2	TRBJ2-3
CASSGRGTYNEQFF	TGTGCCAGCAGTGGTAGGGGAACCTACAATGAGCAGTTCTTC	NA	14	TRBV11-3	NA	TRBJ2-1
CASSPRGLAGGDEQFF	TGTGCCAGCAGCCCACGTGGACTAGCGGGAGGTGATGAGCAGTTCTTC	NA	16	TRBV5-4	TRBD2	TRBJ2-1
CASTGQAAGKLFF	TGTGCCAGCACCGGACAGGCCGCCGGAAAACTGTTTTTT	NA	13	TRBV2	TRBD1	TRBJ1-4
CASSPGGETLRAFF	TGCGCCAGCAGCCCCGGGGGGGAGACCCTACGAGCTTTCTTT	NA	14	TRBV5-1	NA	TRBJ1-1
CASSLDGAGTPLREQYF	TGTGCCAGCAGCTTGGATGGTGCCGGCACTCCGCTGAGGGAGCAGTACTTC	NA	17	TRBV11-2	NA	TRBJ2-7
CASSLRGGPTEAFF	TGTGCCAGCAGCTTGCGCGGGGGGCCCACTGAAGCTTTCTTT	NA	14	TRBV7-3	NA	TRBJ1-1
CASGDGGSANEKLFF	TGTGCCAGTGGAGATGGAGGTTCAGCTAATGAAAAACTGTTTTTT	NA	15	TRBV6-5	NA	TRBJ1-4
CASSQDGLAGGYNEQFF	TGTGCCAGCAGCCAAGACGGGCTAGCGGGAGGGTACAATGAGCAGTTCTTC	NA	17	TRBV3-1/TRBV3-2	TRBD2	TRBJ2-1
CASSLVGGGELFF	TGTGCCAGCAGCTTAGTCGGGGGCGGGGAGCTGTTTTTT	NA	13	TRBV7-8	NA	TRBJ2-2
CASSQDRGDTEAFF	TGTGCCAGCAGCCAAGACAGGGGGGACACTGAAGCTTTCTTT	NA	14	TRBV3-1/TRBV3-2	TRBD1	TRBJ1-1
CASSETSYTDTQYF	TGTGCCAGCAGTGAGACTTCCTACACAGATACGCAGTATTTT	NA	14	TRBV2	NA	TRBJ2-3
CASSYSGLNSGNTIYF	TGTGCCAGCAGTTACTCTGGGCTGAACTCTGGAAACACCATATATTTT	once	16	TRBV6-2/TRBV6-3	NA	TRBJ1-3
CATSRSGTGRTSSYNSPLHF	TGTGCCACCAGCAGATCTGGGACAGGCCGAACAAGCTCCTATAATTCACCCCTCCACTTT	NA	20	TRBV15	TRBD1	TRBJ1-6
CASSPLINLGRRNEKLFF	TGTGCCAGCAGCCCCTTAATTAATTTGGGCAGGAGGAATGAAAAACTGTTTTTT	NA	18	TRBV3-1/TRBV3-2	NA	TRBJ1-4
CASSQAGSAGLNTEAFF	TGCGCCAGCAGCCAAGCCGGATCGGCAGGGCTGAACACTGAAGCTTTCTTT	NA	17	TRBV4-3	NA	TRBJ1-1
CASSYQTGAGTEAFF	TGTGCCAGCAGCTACCAGACAGGGGCCGGGACTGAAGCTTTCTTT	few	15	TRBV11-2	TRBD1	TRBJ1-1
CASSLWPGTSGGYEQFF	TGTGCCAGCAGCTTATGGCCCGGGACTAGCGGGGGGTATGAGCAGTTCTTC	once	17	TRBV7-2	TRBD2	TRBJ2-1
CASSRPGGAGNTEAFF	TGCGCCAGCAGCAGGCCCGGGGGGGCAGGGAACACTGAAGCTTTCTTT	NA	16	TRBV5-1	NA	TRBJ1-1
CASSLDGSTGMETQYF	TGCGCCAGCAGCTTGGATGGGTCTACAGGGATGGAGACCCAGTACTTC	NA	16	TRBV5-1	NA	TRBJ2-5
CASSTGQQPSETQYF	TGTGCCAGCAGCACAGGACAGCAACCATCAGAGACCCAGTACTTC	NA	15	TRBV9	NA	TRBJ2-5
CASGATGYTEAFF	TGTGCCAGCGGGGCAACAGGTTACACTGAAGCTTTCTTT	NA	13	TRBV2	NA	TRBJ1-1
CASSPLAGGPGNEQFF	TGTGCCAGTAGTCCACTAGCGGGGGGGCCGGGCAATGAGCAGTTCTTC	NA	16	TRBV19	TRBD2	TRBJ2-1
CASSLGPGANQPQHF	TGTGCCAGCAGTTTGGGACCAGGGGCCAATCAGCCCCAGCATTTT	NA	15	TRBV27	NA	TRBJ1-5
CASSLWGAGLGTEAFF	TGTGCCAGCAGCTTATGGGGCGCGGGGTTGGGCACTGAAGCTTTCTTT	NA	16	TRBV11-2	NA	TRBJ1-1
CASSQDSGRSYNEQFF	TGTGCCAGCAGCCAAGATAGCGGCAGATCCTACAATGAGCAGTTCTTC	NA	16	TRBV4-2	NA	TRBJ2-1